This record concerns one T cell receptor (beta chain) sequence. Its antigen is undetermined. TCRdb's copy holds only in-frame clones and misses some; the assay was immunoSEQ multiplex PCR. The profile covers roughly 260,000 clones, with 80% to 95% appearing a single time and around 0.5% taken by the ten largest. This sample stems from a study of T cell responses to AZD1222 COVID-19 vaccine. Regarding the study as a whole: Scientists sampled the repertoires only once the peak T cell response had passed.

Trimming stripped 3 bases from V and 2 bases from J, with 9 bases between. CDR3 length equals 14 residues. In germline, CDR1 is MDHEN, CDR2 SYDVKM. The receptor comes from an adult in good health. The rearrangement uses TRBV28 and TRBJ2-3; no reliable D call. This specimen was peripheral blood, taken on day 0 of AZD1222 vaccination. CDR3 in amino acids: CASSFTLLTDTQYF. In nucleotides, the CDR3 is TGTGCCAGCAGTTTTACCCTTCTCACAGATACGCAGTATTTT.